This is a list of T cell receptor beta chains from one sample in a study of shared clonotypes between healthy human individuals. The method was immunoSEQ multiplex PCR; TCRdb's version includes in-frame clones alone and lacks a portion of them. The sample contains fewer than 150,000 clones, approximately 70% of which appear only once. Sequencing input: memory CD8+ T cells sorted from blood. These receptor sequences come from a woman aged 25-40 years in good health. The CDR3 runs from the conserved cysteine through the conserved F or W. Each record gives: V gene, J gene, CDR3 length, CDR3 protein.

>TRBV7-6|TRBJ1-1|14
CASSLAGKGTEAFF
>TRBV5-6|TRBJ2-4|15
CASSLATGLSNIQYF
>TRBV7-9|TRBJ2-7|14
CASSSSPGGGEQYF
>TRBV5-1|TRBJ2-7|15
CASSPMGTTAGSEYF
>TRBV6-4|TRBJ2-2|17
CASSDSTDGGATGELFF
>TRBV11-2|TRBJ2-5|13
CASSSGSAETQYF
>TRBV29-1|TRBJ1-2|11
CSVPANYGYTF
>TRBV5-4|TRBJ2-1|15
CASSLGSGPYNEQFF
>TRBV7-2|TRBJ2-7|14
CASSFGRKTYEQYF
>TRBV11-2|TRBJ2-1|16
CASSQEVSGSYNEQFF
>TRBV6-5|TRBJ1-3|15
CASTIIPYSGNTIYF
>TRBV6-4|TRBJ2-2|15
CASSATSEHTGELFF
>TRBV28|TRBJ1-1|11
CASSSGTEAFF
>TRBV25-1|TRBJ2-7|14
CASTEGTGAYEQYF
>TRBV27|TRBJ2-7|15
CASSLSPSATYEQYF
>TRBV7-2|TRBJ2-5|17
CASSRFLVVAGQETQYF
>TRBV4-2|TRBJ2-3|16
CASSQEGTPSTDTQYF
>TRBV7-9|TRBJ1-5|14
CASSLDHSNQPQHF
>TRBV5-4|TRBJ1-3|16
CASSLEAGSSGNTIYF
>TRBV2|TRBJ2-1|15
CASTRTGGEYNEQFF
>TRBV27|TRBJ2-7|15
CVSRQRDSHQGEQYF
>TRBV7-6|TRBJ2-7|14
CASSPRGPTYEQYF
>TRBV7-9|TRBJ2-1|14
CASSEAHAAYEQFF
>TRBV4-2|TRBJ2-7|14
CASRTGGASYEQYF
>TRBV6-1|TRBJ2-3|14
CASSETLGPDTQYF
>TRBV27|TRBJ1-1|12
CASRYGTGEAFF
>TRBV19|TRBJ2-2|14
CATRTGEDSGELFF
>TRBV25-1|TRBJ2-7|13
CASTRQGNYEQYF
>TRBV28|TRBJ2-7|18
CASTDRVQRLNTYYEQYF
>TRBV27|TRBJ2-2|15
CASSLQGQVAGELFF
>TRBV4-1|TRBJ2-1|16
CASSREGGGSYNEQFF
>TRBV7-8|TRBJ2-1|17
CASSLGASGGNYNEQFF
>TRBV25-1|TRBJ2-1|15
CASSAPGQNLGEQFF
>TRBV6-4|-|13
CASSEVDSGEQYF
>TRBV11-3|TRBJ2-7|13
CASSPETRGEQYF
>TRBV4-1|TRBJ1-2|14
CASSQDFSYVGYTF
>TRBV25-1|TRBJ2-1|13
CASSESGYNEQFF
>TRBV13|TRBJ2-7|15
CASSLEGQGGYEQYF
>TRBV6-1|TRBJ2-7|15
CASSQGTGGVYEQYF
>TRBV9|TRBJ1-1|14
CASSASTGLTEAFF
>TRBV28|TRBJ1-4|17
CASSYPGVGATNEKLFF
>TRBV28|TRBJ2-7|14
CASSWGRFGYEQYF